The clone carrying this T cell receptor (beta chain) appeared many times. The data were taken from a study of early T cells in non-severe SARS-CoV-2 infection. On the study more broadly: Unsorted whole-blood RNA was sequenced in bulk, leaving chains unpaired.

V shed 5 bases and J shed 7 bases, with 18 bases lying between them. The CDR3 runs 15 residues. Germline lookup yields CDR1 LNHDA and CDR2 SQIVND (reference sequence). TCRdb reprocessed the 5' RACE reads with MiXCR, giving one entry per CDR3 protein. The repertoire includes about 100,000 distinct CDR3 sequences, less than 15% of them detected once, and approximately 2.3% sits in the top ten. The sequence was collected from an adult who was a healthcare worker with PCR-confirmed SARS-CoV-2 infection or an uninfected control (not recorded which). The sequencing input was whole blood. This chain joins TRBV19 and TRBJ1-5; perhaps TRBD1 as D (5 bases). CDR3 sequence (DNA): TGTGCCAGTAGTGGAAGAAGGGGTGTAGAGCAGCCCCAGCATTTT. Translating it yields CASSGRRGVEQPQHF.